These 28 T cell receptor beta chains share one sample of origin, sequenced in a study of blood T cell repertoires in COVID-19. The repertoire was sequenced with immunoSEQ multiplex PCR; TCRdb's copy has only in-frame clones and lacks some. The data hold more than 85,000 clones, with around three quarters observed a single time. The sequencing input was peripheral blood. The source is a human donor in a cohort sampled during active or convalescent COVID-19.

This clone has a handful of counts. This chain links TRBV30 with TRBJ2-3; 11 bases are a match to TRBD2. The CDR3 totals 17 residues. Looked up from germline, CDR1 is GTSNPN and CDR2 is SVGIG (reference sequence). The V segment lost 1 base and the J segment 0 bases; nucleotides outside the gene matches: 6. The CDR3 reads CAWSGLAGITSTDTQYF. The CDR3 DNA is TGTGCCTGGAGTGGACTAGCGGGAATCACTAGCACAGATACGCAGTATTTT.

The genes are TRBV20-1 and TRBJ2-3; D not certain. CDR1 DFQATT and CDR2 SNEGSKA come from the germline V gene (reference sequence). The CDR3 runs to 12 residues. The V end lost 3 bases, the J end lost 10 bases, and 14 bases lay between the germline ends. CDR3 in amino acids: CSASGVEEAQYF. The CDR3 DNA is TGCAGTGCTAGTGGGGTAGAGGAAGCGCAGTATTTT.

This chain links TRBV7-2 with TRBJ1-1, with D uncertain. Germline V lookup: CDR1 SGHTA, CDR2 FQGNSA. This CDR3 comprises 13 residues. V lost 3 bases and J 0 bases, leaving 5 bases between the germline ends. The CDR3 coding sequence is TGTGCCAGCAGCTTCTCAGTGAACACTGAAGCTTTCTTT. Protein sequence: CASSFSVNTEAFF.

The gene calls are TRBV28 and TRBJ1-2; D unresolved. The CDR3 covers 13 residues. The V and J ends lost 8 bases and 2 bases respectively, with 12 bases between them. Looked up from germline, CDR1 is MDHEN and CDR2 is SYDVKM. The CDR3 protein is CASQSGGNYGYTF. The DNA for the CDR3 is TGTGCCAGCCAATCTGGAGGAAACTATGGCTACACCTTC.

The rearrangement joins TRBV10-3 to TRBJ1-4; TRBD1 agrees at 8 bases. Germline V gives CDR1 ENHRY, CDR2 SYGVKD. CDR3 size: 16 residues. V was pared by 5 bases and J by 5 bases, with 10 bases of the junction left unmatched. The CDR3 nucleotides read TGTGCCATCAGTAATAAGAGACAGGGGCAAAATGAAAAACTGTTTTTT. This sequence encodes CAISNKRQGQNEKLFF.

The chain has TRBV2 and TRBJ1-6; D not certain. Germline CDR1 SNHLY, CDR2 FYNNEI. This CDR3 region has 15 residues. Deletions cut 4 bases from V and 5 bases from J, with 12 bases between. Written as DNA, the CDR3 is TGTGCCAGCAGTGTCCGGAGGAATAATAATTCACCCCTCCACTTT. Its translation is CASSVRRNNNSPLHF.

V is TRBV5-5 and J is TRBJ2-5, with TRBD2 matching over 12 bases. V shed 4 bases, J shed 5 bases, and the junction held 9 bases outside the gene matches. Germline CDR1 is SGHKS and CDR2 is YYEKEE (reference sequence). This CDR3 spans 16 amino acids. In DNA form, the CDR3 reads TGTGCCAGCAGCACCGGACTAGCGGGGCGTATGGAGACCCAGTACTTC. This codes for CASSTGLAGRMETQYF.

The V and J genes are TRBV15 and TRBJ1-2; D unclear. Germline loops: CDR1 LNHNV, CDR2 YYDKDF (reference sequence). The V end was cut by 0 bases, the J end by 1 base, with 6 bases between. The CDR3 consists of 14 residues. The CDR3 region has the DNA TGTGCCACCAGCAGAGACCGGTATAACTATGGCTACACCTTC. Its protein is CATSRDRYNYGYTF.

In this sample, this clone turned up once. The rearrangement joins TRBV5-1 to TRBJ2-5; 7 positions match TRBD2. The germline V gene has CDR1 SGHRS and CDR2 YFSETQ. V was clipped by 7 bases and J by 4 bases; unmatched bases: 13. The CDR3 consists of 15 residues. CDR3 nucleotide sequence: TGCGCCAGCGCTCCCTCCCCGGGGGGAGGAGAGACCCAGTACTTC. Its protein is CASAPSPGGGETQYF.

In DNA form, the CDR3 reads TGCAGTGCTAGTCAGCCAGGGCTATACGAGCAGTACTTC. Its protein product is CSASQPGLYEQYF. This sequence joins TRBV20-1 and TRBJ2-7; a possible D gene is TRBD1 (5 bases). There are 13 residues in the CDR3. Germline V gives CDR1 DFQATT, CDR2 SNEGSKA (reference sequence). With 3 bases removed from V and 4 bases from J, the gap between germline ends came to 13 bases.

The rearrangement uses TRBV4-1 and TRBJ2-5, with D possibly TRBD2 on 6 matching bases. Germline-derived CDR1 and CDR2 are MGHRA and YSYEKL. Deletions cut 2 bases from V and 5 bases from J, with 9 bases between. The CDR3 runs 13 residues. CDR3 DNA sequence: TGCGCCAGCAGCCAACGACGGGGGGAGACCCAGTACTTC. It is translated as CASSQRRGETQYF.

V and J are TRBV27 and TRBJ2-2; the D gene is possibly TRBD2 (6 bases). Per the germline V gene, CDR1 is MNHEY and CDR2 is SMNVEV (reference sequence). CDR3 length: 14 residues. V was pared by 5 bases and J by 3 bases, with 10 bases between. The CDR3 sequence is CASSISGYTGELFF. The CDR3 DNA reads TGTGCCAGCAGTATTAGCGGCTACACCGGGGAGCTGTTTTTT.

This chain links TRBV5-1 with TRBJ1-2, with 7 nucleotides matching TRBD1. V trimming: 5 bases; J trimming: 3 bases; junction bases outside the gene matches: 4. This CDR3 spans 13 amino acids. Per the germline V gene, CDR1 is SGHRS and CDR2 is YFSETQ. In DNA form, the CDR3 reads TGCGCCAGCAGTCTCAGGGGGTACTATGGCTACACCTTC. This translates into CASSLRGYYGYTF.

This chain connects TRBV11-3 to TRBJ2-3; D not certain. CDR3 size: 15 residues. Trimming took 1 base from V and 1 from J, leaving 9 bases between them. Germline CDR1 is SGHNT and CDR2 is YENEEA. The CDR3 protein is CASSLGVVGTDTQYF. For the CDR3, the DNA is TGTGCCAGCAGCTTAGGTGTAGTGGGCACAGATACGCAGTATTTT.

The sample holds one count of this clone. This chain links TRBV4-3 with TRBJ2-2, with D unresolved. The CDR3 is 14 residues long. The V gene lost 0 bases and the J gene lost 8 bases, with 10 bases spanning the gap. Germline assignment: CDR1 LGHNA and CDR2 YSLEER. In DNA form, the CDR3 reads TGCGCCAGCAGCCAAGACTCCGCGCGGGGGGAGCTGTTTTTT. It is translated as CASSQDSARGELFF.

This clone appeared once. A junction end diverges from the germline sequence, so it may reflect a read error. The chain joins TRBV5-1 to TRBJ2-2; 10 nucleotides agree with TRBD1. The CDR3 runs 15 residues. CDR1 is SGHRS and CDR2 is YFSETQ in the germline V gene. CDR3 DNA sequence: TGCGCCAGCAGTTTGGGACAGGGGTTCACCGGGGAGCTGTTTTTT. Its protein product is CASSLGQGFTGELFF.

V usage is TRBV29-1 and J usage is TRBJ2-1; D remains ambiguous. CDR1 and CDR2 from the germline V gene are SQVTM and ANQGSEA. The CDR3 is 11 amino acids. V shed 3 bases and J shed 8 bases, with 8 bases lying between them. This chain's CDR3 is CSVEYFDEQFF. The CDR3 DNA is TGCAGCGTTGAGTACTTTGATGAGCAGTTCTTC.

The rearrangement links TRBV4-1 to TRBJ1-6, with unresolved D. The CDR3 is 13 amino acids. Trimming pared 1 base from V and 13 bases from J, leaving 11 bases between. CDR1 and CDR2 (germline): MGHRA, YSYEKL. The CDR3 here is CASSQVGGNPLHF. The CDR3 DNA follows: TGCGCCAGCAGCCAAGTCGGCGGGAATCCCCTCCACTTT.

This chain connects TRBV10-3 to TRBJ1-1, with D possibly being TRBD1 (5 bases). This CDR3 has 13 amino acids. The V gene lost 0 bases and the J gene lost 11 bases, with 13 bases spanning the gap. Per the germline V gene, CDR1 is ENHRY and CDR2 is SYGVKD. CDR3 DNA: TGTGCCATCAGTGAGTCTGGGGCGGACGGGGCTTTCTTT. Translated, it gives CAISESGADGAFF.

The V and J genes are TRBV27 and TRBJ2-7; TRBD2 matches 7 bases. The CDR3 contains 15 residues. V was pared by 5 bases and J by 0 bases, with 7 bases of the junction left unmatched. Germline CDR1 MNHEY, CDR2 SMNVEV (reference sequence). The CDR3 sequence is CASSQGTGGSYEQYF. For the CDR3, the DNA is TGTGCCAGCAGTCAAGGGACGGGGGGCTCCTACGAGCAGTACTTC.

The rearrangement joins TRBV7-9 to TRBJ2-1; tentative D call: TRBD2 (5 bases). Trimming stripped 1 base from V and 8 bases from J, with 12 bases between. In germline, CDR1 is SEHNR, CDR2 FQNEAQ (reference sequence). The length of the CDR3 is 14 residues. The CDR3 DNA follows: TGTGCCAGCAGCTTAGTCGGAGCGGCAGATGAGCAGTTCTTC. Translated: CASSLVGAADEQFF.

V is TRBV13 and J is TRBJ2-5, with 14 bases lining up with TRBD2. Looked up from germline, CDR1 is PRHDT and CDR2 is FYEKMQ (reference sequence). CDR3 length equals 16 residues. The V gene end was trimmed by 2 bases and the J gene end by 3 bases; junction bases not matched to a gene: 2. CDR3 residues: CASSLLTSGGEETQYF. The CDR3 bases are TGTGCCAGCAGCTTATTGACTAGCGGGGGGGAAGAGACCCAGTACTTC.

The V call is TRBV7-2, the J call TRBJ1-2; D call uncertain. The length of the CDR3 is 17 residues. The V gene's germline CDR1 is SGHTA and CDR2 FQGNSA. V dropped 0 bases and J dropped 4 bases, with 18 bases sitting between them. CDR3 sequence (DNA): TGTGCCAGCAGCTTAGCGAAAATCGAAGTGGGGAGCTATGGCTACACCTTC. Translation gives CASSLAKIEVGSYGYTF.

This chain connects TRBV4-2 to TRBJ1-4; unclear D gene. Trimming removed 0 bases at V and 4 bases at J, with 15 bases between. This CDR3 contains 17 residues. CDR1 and CDR2 (germline): LGHNA, YNFKEQ. The CDR3 nucleotides read TGTGCCAGCAGCCAAGACTGTTGGAGGGAACTTAATGAAAAACTGTTTTTT. Translation gives CASSQDCWRELNEKLFF.

The chain employs TRBV6-5 and TRBJ1-4; D possibly corresponds to TRBD1 (6 bases). The CDR3 has 13 amino acids. Germline assignment: CDR1 MNHEY and CDR2 SVGAGI. V gave up 8 bases and J gave up 6 bases, with 13 bases separating them. In DNA, the CDR3 is TGTGCCAGCGCTCGCCAGGGGCATGAAAAACTGTTTTTT. Translating gives CASARQGHEKLFF.

This clone occurred once. The chain recombines TRBV6-2 or TRBV6-3 with TRBJ1-5; D unclear. There are 13 residues in the CDR3. The V end was cut by 5 bases, the J end by 7 bases, with 12 bases between. Germline loops: CDR1 MNHEY, CDR2 SVGEGT. The DNA for the CDR3 is TGTGCCAGCAGTCCCTGGGAGGTACAGCCCCAGCATTTT. This translates into CASSPWEVQPQHF.

The CDR3 loop reads CASSFRGGQPQHF. In DNA, the CDR3 is TGTGCCAGCAGTTTTAGGGGAGGTCAGCCCCAGCATTTT. The chain is built from TRBV12-3 or TRBV12-4 and TRBJ1-5, with D maybe TRBD1 (5 bases). Trimming pared 3 bases from V and 6 bases from J, leaving 9 bases between. The CDR3 is 13 amino acids.

This chain links TRBV19 with TRBJ2-1; the match to TRBD2 covers 9 bases. The CDR3 runs to 15 residues. Germline CDR1 LNHDA, CDR2 SQIVND (reference sequence). J gave up 6 bases and V 6 bases, and 9 bases lay outside the gene matches. CDR3 sequence: CASRLAGASSNEQFF. The CDR3 nucleotides read TGTGCCAGTAGGTTAGCGGGAGCCTCGTCCAATGAGCAGTTCTTC.